This T cell receptor beta chain was sequenced in a study of shared clonotypes between healthy human individuals. Each subset's genomic DNA was split evenly across several immunoSEQ plates. Each PCR replicate from the sorted subsets contained 150 to 250 ng DNA, which is about 30,000 T cell genomes. Method: immunoSEQ multiplex PCR; TCRdb's copy keeps in-frame clones and lacks some. The data show 2 million to 3 million clones, with 90% to 95% seen just once and roughly 0.36% held by the top ten. CDR1 and CDR2 (germline): SGHVS, FQNEAQ. This CDR3 comprises 15 residues. V was pared by 1 base and J by 0 bases, with 6 bases between.

This TCR came from a man younger than 35 in good health. Some clones in this sample may be carry-over from other donors' samples. The V gene is TRBV7-8, the J gene TRBJ1-4; D is ambiguous. Source material: naive CD4+ T cells from PBMCs. Subset here: CD45RA+ positively selected. CDR3 sequence reads: CASSLGGTTNEKLFF. The CDR3 coding sequence is TGTGCCAGCAGCTTAGGCGGAACAACTAATGAAAAACTGTTTTTT.